The 25 T cell receptor beta chains given below trace back to one sample, sequenced in a study of blood T cell repertoires in COVID-19. Only in-frame clones appear in the TCRdb table, and some are missing; sequencing was by immunoSEQ multiplex PCR. The data contain 60,000 to 85,000 clones, around 74% of them seen just once; the ten biggest clones take up 2.5% to 3%. The sample comprised peripheral blood. All receptors come from a human donor with acute or convalescent COVID-19. The donor label of this sample is uncertain.

This chain connects TRBV20-1 to TRBJ2-7, with 7 bases that match TRBD2. V was clipped by 3 bases and J by 4 bases; unmatched bases: 18. Per the germline V gene, CDR1 is DFQATT and CDR2 is SNEGSKA (reference sequence). The CDR3 contains 17 residues. CDR3 amino acids: CSASERLAGGSMYEQYF. The CDR3, as DNA: TGCAGTGCTAGTGAAAGACTAGCTGGCGGGAGTATGTACGAGCAGTACTTC.

The rearrangement joins TRBV30 to TRBJ2-7; the match to TRBD2 covers 12 bases. The CDR3 is 13 amino acids. The V segment lost 3 bases and the J segment 3 bases; nucleotides outside the gene matches: 0. Germline-derived CDR1 and CDR2 are GTSNPN and SVGIG (reference sequence). In nucleotides, the CDR3 is TGTGCCTGGAGGACTAGCGGGAGCTACGAGCAGTACTTC. Encoded protein: CAWRTSGSYEQYF.

This chain uses TRBV6-5 with TRBJ1-2, with D perhaps TRBD1 (6 bases). V lost 2 bases and J lost 8, with 12 bases in between. Germline CDR1 and CDR2: MNHEY and SVGAGI. The CDR3 is 13 residues long. CDR3 loop: CASSYVTGGGYTF. DNA for the CDR3: TGTGCCAGCAGTTACGTGACAGGAGGAGGCTACACCTTC.

The chain carries TRBV19 and TRBJ2-1, with a weak D call TRBD2 (5 bases). This CDR3 spans 18 amino acids. Germline loops: CDR1 LNHDA, CDR2 SQIVND (reference sequence). V lost 0 bases and J 4 bases, leaving 19 bases between the germline ends. The CDR3 nucleotides are TGTGCCAGTAGTATAGATCTTGGGCCTGTCGGGGAATACAATGAGCAGTTCTTC. Its protein is CASSIDLGPVGEYNEQFF.

The gene calls are TRBV4-1 and TRBJ1-4; possibly TRBD1 for D (6 bases). Trimming took 4 bases from V and 0 from J, leaving 15 bases between them. This CDR3 is built from 17 residues. CDR1 and CDR2 from the germline V gene are MGHRA and YSYEKL. The CDR3 region is CASSPLQGPTTNEKLFF. The CDR3 nucleotides read TGCGCCAGCAGCCCGTTGCAGGGGCCCACAACTAATGAAAAACTGTTTTTT.

The rearrangement uses TRBV14 and TRBJ2-7; 10 bases match TRBD2. This CDR3 spans 16 amino acids. The junction had 6 bases not matched to a gene; V was cut back by 1 base and J by 3 bases. From germline, CDR1 is SGHDN and CDR2 FVKESK. The CDR3 here is CASSQVLAGAGYEQYF. The CDR3 nucleotides are TGTGCCAGCAGCCAAGTCCTAGCGGGAGCTGGCTACGAGCAGTACTTC. The full variable domain, with the rest looked up from reference TRBV14 and TRBJ2-7, is EAGVTQFPSHSVIEKGQTVTLRCDPISGHDNLYWYRRVMGKEIKFLLHFVKESKQDESGMPNNRFLAERTGGTYSTLKVQPAELEDSGVYFCASSQVLAGAGYEQYFGPGTRLTVT.

V is TRBV7-2 and J is TRBJ2-4; TRBD1 agrees at 7 bases. CDR1 and CDR2 from the germline V gene are SGHTA and FQGNSA. The V gene end was trimmed by 5 bases and the J gene end by 2 bases; junction bases not matched to a gene: 6. The CDR3 spans 15 residues. Written as DNA, the CDR3 is TGTGCCAGCAGCGACCGGACAGGCCCCAAAAACATTCAGTACTTC. Encoded protein: CASSDRTGPKNIQYF.

The chain is built from TRBV6-5 and TRBJ1-1; 8 bases agree with TRBD1. With V trimmed by 6 bases and J by 4 bases, 4 bases remained unmatched. The CDR3 has 13 amino acids. CDR1 is MNHEY, CDR2 SVGAGI, per germline. DNA for the CDR3: TGTGCCAGCAGACAGGGGGTGGGCACTGAAGCTTTCTTT. Residues: CASRQGVGTEAFF.

The CDR3 protein is CASSSGGGGYTF. In nucleotides, the CDR3 is TGTGCCAGCAGCTCCGGGGGGGGTGGCTACACCTTC. The chain uses TRBV7-9 and TRBJ1-2; maybe TRBD1 (5 bases). V was pared by 4 bases and J by 7 bases, with 10 bases between. CDR1 and CDR2 (germline): SEHNR, FQNEAQ (reference sequence). The CDR3 has 12 residues.

This chain connects TRBV6-5 to TRBJ2-1, with 8 bases identical to TRBD2. The CDR3 covers 13 residues. CDR1 and CDR2 from the germline V gene are MNHEY and SVGAGI. V dropped 5 bases and J dropped 5; count of bases not matched to a gene: 2. The CDR3 loop is CASSRGGDNEQFF. For the CDR3, the DNA is TGTGCCAGCAGTCGGGGGGGGGACAATGAGCAGTTCTTC.

The rearrangement links TRBV2 to TRBJ2-2, with TRBD2 identical over 8 bases. The CDR3 has 14 residues. V lost 8 bases and J lost 4; bases outside the gene matches: 6. Germline CDR1 is SNHLY and CDR2 is FYNNEI. Here the CDR3 reads CASELAVGTGELFF. The CDR3 nucleotides read TGTGCCAGCGAACTAGCGGTGGGCACCGGGGAGCTGTTTTTT.

This rearrangement joins TRBV7-2 to TRBJ2-5; D might be TRBD2 (5 bases). V was cut by 5 bases and J by 5 bases, with 9 bases left in between. The germline V gene has CDR1 SGHTA and CDR2 FQGNSA. The CDR3 length is 12 residues. CDR3 protein: CASSTLAETQYF. CDR3 in DNA: TGTGCCAGCAGCACCTTAGCGGAGACCCAGTACTTC. The complete variable domain, with remaining parts taken from reference TRBV7-2 and TRBJ2-5, reads GAGVSQSPSNKVTEKGKDVELRCDPISGHTALYWYRQSLGQGLEFLIYFQGNSAPDKSGLPSDRFSAERTGGSVSTLTIQRTQQEDSAVYLCASSTLAETQYFGPGTRLLVL.

J is TRBJ1-4 and V is TRBV19; TRBD1 agrees at 10 bases. V gave up 4 bases and J gave up 6 bases; unmatched junction bases: 8. The CDR3 spans 16 residues. Germline lookup yields CDR1 LNHDA and CDR2 SQIVND (reference sequence). In DNA, the CDR3 is TGTGCCAGTAGTAACCCCCGGACAGGGGGACATGAAAAACTGTTTTTT. It is translated as CASSNPRTGGHEKLFF. Full variable domain (outside the CDR3, taken from reference TRBV19 and TRBJ1-4): DGGITQSPKYLFRKEGQNVTLSCEQNLNHDAMYWYRQDPGQGLRLIYYSQIVNDFQKGDIAEGYSVSREKKESFPLTVTSAQKNPTAFYLCASSNPRTGGHEKLFFGSGTQLSVL.

The gene calls are TRBV2 and TRBJ2-7; TRBD2 matches at 10 bases. Germline loops: CDR1 SNHLY, CDR2 FYNNEI. This CDR3 has 15 amino acids. Losses at the gene ends were 9 bases for V and 3 bases for J; bases not matched to a gene: 11. As DNA, the CDR3 is TGTGCCAGTCGGCCGTGGACTAGCGGAAACTACGAGCAGTACTTC. The encoded protein is CASRPWTSGNYEQYF.

The genes are TRBV14 and TRBJ2-3; D unclear. The CDR3 length is 16 residues. Germline V gene data show CDR1 as SGHDN and CDR2 as FVKESK. V was shortened by 2 bases and J by 2 bases, with 14 bases between the two germline ends. CDR3 region: CASSQSTNPDTDTQYF. The CDR3 DNA reads as TGTGCCAGCAGCCAATCTACTAATCCGGACACAGATACGCAGTATTTT. Based on the CDR3 plus reference TRBV14 and TRBJ2-3, the full variable domain is EAGVTQFPSHSVIEKGQTVTLRCDPISGHDNLYWYRRVMGKEIKFLLHFVKESKQDESGMPNNRFLAERTGGTYSTLKVQPAELEDSGVYFCASSQSTNPDTDTQYFGPGTRLTVL.

This clone has only one observation. Germline and junction disagree at one end, which may indicate a read error. The chain joins TRBV7-7 to TRBJ2-5, with D perhaps matching TRBD1 (8 bases). Looked up from germline, CDR1 is SSHAT and CDR2 is FNYEAQ (reference sequence). The CDR3 runs 14 residues. CDR3 nucleotide sequence: TGTGCTAGCAGCTCCGGACAGGGAGGGCAGACCCAGTACTTC. Protein: CASSSGQGGQTQYF.

This clone was seen only once. The chain employs TRBV24-1 and TRBJ1-2, with no clear D. The V end was cut by 3 bases, the J end by 4 bases, with 14 bases between. Germline values: CDR1 KGHDR, CDR2 SFDVKD. This CDR3 spans 15 amino acids. This chain's CDR3 is CATSDPGGEVYGYTF. DNA of the CDR3: TGTGCCACCAGTGATCCCGGTGGGGAGGTCTATGGCTACACCTTC.

This clone came up once. The chain carries TRBV7-8 and TRBJ1-2, with D possibly TRBD1 on 5 matching bases. The CDR3 loop spans 14 amino acids. CDR1 and CDR2 from the germline V gene are SGHVS and FQNEAQ. V was shortened by 5 bases and J by 3 bases, with 13 bases between the two germline ends. The CDR3 nucleotides are TGTGCCAGCAGCATATTCGGGGGAGACTATGGCTACACCTTC. The encoded protein is CASSIFGGDYGYTF. The entire variable domain, with the rest obtained from reference TRBV7-8 and TRBJ1-2, is as follows: GAGVSQSPRYKVAKRGQDVALRCDPISGHVSLFWYQQALGQGPEFLTYFQNEAQLDKSGLPSDRFFAERPEGSVSTLKIQRTQQEDSAVYLCASSIFGGDYGYTFGSGTRLTVV.

J is TRBJ2-1 and V is TRBV5-1; D call uncertain. Germline CDR1 and CDR2: SGHRS and YFSETQ. The CDR3 consists of 13 residues. Trimming removed 4 bases from V and 5 bases from J, with 10 bases in between. As DNA, the CDR3 is TGCGCCAGCAGCACGGGTAGCAACAATGAGCAGTTCTTC. Translating gives CASSTGSNNEQFF.

The chain carries TRBV4-1 and TRBJ1-2, with 8 bases that match TRBD1. The CDR3 consists of 15 residues. Germline CDR1 MGHRA, CDR2 YSYEKL. Trimming cost V 3 bases and J 4 bases; bases outside gene matches: 7. CDR3 residues: CASSQRTGFVYGYTF. DNA for the CDR3: TGCGCCAGCAGCCAGAGGACAGGGTTTGTCTATGGCTACACCTTC.

Relative to its sample, this clone is medium-sized. The chain has TRBV28 and TRBJ2-5; 11 bases line up with TRBD2. The CDR3 has 19 residues. Germline CDR1 MDHEN, CDR2 SYDVKM. V shed 5 bases, J shed 4 bases, and the junction held 18 bases outside the gene matches. CDR3 DNA: TGTGCCAGCAGTACTCGGGCAGGGACTAGCGGTCTAGGGGGAGAGACCCAGTACTTC. This translates into CASSTRAGTSGLGGETQYF. The variable domain in full, with the rest retrieved from reference TRBV28 and TRBJ2-5, is DVKVTQSSRYLVKRTGEKVFLECVQDMDHENMFWYRQDPGLGLRLIYFSYDVKMKEKGDIPEGYSVSREKKERFSLILESASTNQTSMYLCASSTRAGTSGLGGETQYFGPGTRLLVL.

The chain joins TRBV5-1 to TRBJ2-1, with 11 bases lining up with TRBD2. The CDR3 length is 15 residues. Losses at the gene ends were 4 bases for V and 9 bases for J; bases not matched to a gene: 9. Germline V gene data show CDR1 as SGHRS and CDR2 as YFSETQ. Here the CDR3 reads CASSPLAGGPGEQFF. The CDR3 DNA sequence: TGCGCCAGCAGCCCATTAGCGGGGGGGCCGGGTGAGCAGTTCTTC. Together with reference TRBV5-1 and TRBJ2-1, the CDR3 gives the full variable domain: KAGVTQTPRYLIKTRGQQVTLSCSPISGHRSVSWYQQTPGQGLQFLFEYFSETQRNKGNFPGRFSGRQFSNSRSEMNVSTLELGDSALYLCASSPLAGGPGEQFFGPGTRLTVL.

The chain uses TRBV18 and TRBJ2-7; 9 bases fit TRBD1. With V trimmed by 4 bases and J by 0 bases, 7 bases remained unmatched. The CDR3 covers 16 residues. Per germline, CDR1 KGHSH and CDR2 LQKENI. This CDR3 reads CASSRTGTGISYEQYV. CDR3 nucleotide sequence: TGTGCCAGCTCACGTACCGGGACAGGGATCTCCTACGAGCAGTACGTC.

V is TRBV5-4 and J is TRBJ2-2, with 8 bases aligning to TRBD1. Per the germline V gene, CDR1 is SGHNT and CDR2 is YYREEE (reference sequence). After removal of 0 bases from V and 2 bases from J, the junction contained 3 bases not matched to a gene. The CDR3 covers 16 residues. The CDR3 loop reads CASSLARGLNTGELFF. DNA of the CDR3: TGTGCCAGCAGCTTGGCCAGGGGGCTTAACACCGGGGAGCTGTTTTTT.

The genes are TRBV10-3 and TRBJ2-1, with D possibly TRBD2 on 6 matching bases. The CDR3 contains 14 residues. V lost 10 bases and J 2 bases, leaving 15 bases between the germline ends. The germline CDR1 and CDR2 sequences are ENHRY and SYGVKD. The CDR3 spells CATLNSGPYNEQFF. The CDR3 DNA reads as TGTGCCACCCTGAACAGCGGGCCCTACAATGAGCAGTTCTTC.